The T cell receptor beta chain described here comes from a study of blood T cells in healthy people across ages. Per sample, extraction of total RNA gave at least 6 micrograms in every case. It was with a sample-barcoded 5' primer and a J-beta primer mix that a second PCR of roughly 7 to 12 cycles was run. MiXCR was run by TCRdb on the 5' RACE reads, yielding one entry per CDR3 protein. The repertoire holds about 1.7 million distinct CDR3 sequences, over 25% seen once, with about 8% in the top ten. This CDR3 comprises 14 residues. V shed 6 bases, J shed 2 bases, and the junction held 10 bases outside the gene matches. The germline V gene has CDR1 DFQATT and CDR2 SNEGSKA (reference sequence). Points from the study as a whole: A conclusive naive versus antigen-experienced comparison was prevented by the unsorted PBMCs. Higher diversity, along with more naive CD4+ cells, distinguished long-lived donors from aged donors.

At least ten counts were recorded for this clonotype. Its antigen is not identified. Sequenced input: blood. The origin of this receptor is a woman aged 30 to 39 in good health. The chain joins TRBV20-1 to TRBJ2-7; 7 bases fit TRBD1. Here the CDR3 DNA reads TGCAGTGCAACCTCCGGTGACAGGGCCTACGAGCAGTACTTC. Its protein product is CSATSGDRAYEQYF.